Listed below are T cell receptor beta chains from one sample, sequenced in a study of CXCR3-negative and CXCR3-positive naive CD8 T cells. TCRdb reprocessed the 5' RACE reads, keeping one entry per CDR3 protein, no DNA. This sample's table has around 110,000 distinct CDR3 sequences. The sequenced sample consisted of naive CXCR3+ CD8+ T cells from blood. These receptors all stem from a human donor in good health. Some clones in this sample may be carry-over from other donors' samples. The CDR3 runs from the conserved cysteine through the conserved F or W. Fields, in order: V gene, CDR3 length, J gene, CDR3 protein.

>TRBV3-1|19|TRBJ2-3
CASSQDYLVTGEGTDAQYF
>TRBV7-9|12|TRBJ2-1
CASTSLHNEQFF
>TRBV12-3/TRBV12-4|13|TRBJ2-3
CASSSGLRDTQYF
>TRBV9|16|TRBJ2-3
CASGNPLAGVGDTQYF
>TRBV7-6|17|TRBJ1-1
CASSLVSSGGLNTEAFF
>TRBV10-1|17|TRBJ2-3
CASRTSPTSGGTDTQYF
>TRBV11-2|15|TRBJ2-1
CASSDLAGGYNEQFF
>TRBV15|15|TRBJ2-1
CATSSRDRGYNEQFF
>TRBV6-5|16|TRBJ2-2
CASSYRGQTNTGELFF
>TRBV29-1|14|TRBJ1-1
CSVEGRGADTEAFF
>TRBV6-2/TRBV6-3|13|TRBJ2-6
CASSWSGANVLTF
>TRBV20-1|15|TRBJ2-5
CSARKDRQDLRTQYF
>TRBV7-9|14|TRBJ1-1
CASSLDTGGTEAFF
>TRBV7-3|17|TRBJ2-2
CASSLSSRGWNTGELFF
>TRBV5-1|17|TRBJ1-6
CASSSTLLGSYNSPLHF
>TRBV9|14|TRBJ2-7
CASSVDDSPYEQYF
>TRBV6-5|14|TRBJ2-3
CASSYLTVTDTQYF
>TRBV12-3/TRBV12-4|14|TRBJ2-7
CASSGGQVVREQYF
>TRBV4-1|14|TRBJ1-2
CASSQDRDNYGYTF
>TRBV5-5|13|TRBJ2-7
CASSSQGAYEQYF
>TRBV20-1|13|TRBJ2-7
CSLRAARSYEQYF
>TRBV29-1|12|TRBJ2-7
CSVTEGSYEQYF
>TRBV5-1|15|TRBJ2-1
CAGSLEGGVVDEQFF
>TRBV7-2|14|TRBJ2-7
CASRGRGASYEQYF
>TRBV2|14|TRBJ1-5
CASREQGAGQPQHF
>TRBV28|17|TRBJ2-1
CASSSPQLAGGLGEQFF
>TRBV20-1|16|TRBJ2-2
CSARDRGQANTGELFF
>TRBV5-6|13|TRBJ2-1
CASSLVGFNEQFF
>TRBV10-2|15|TRBJ2-5
CASSGWTGSQETQYF
>TRBV4-1|15|TRBJ2-6
CASSQAGIGANVLTF
>TRBV5-5|13|TRBJ1-2
CASRQTDKDGYTF
>TRBV7-8|17|TRBJ2-5
CASSLVSTSGGKETQYF
>TRBV24-1|15|TRBJ2-2
CATSHGLGETGELFF
>TRBV5-1|13|TRBJ2-1
CATSLDNFDEQFF
>TRBV12-3/TRBV12-4|14|TRBJ2-6
CASNQGGGANVLTF
>TRBV27|16|TRBJ2-4
CASSPLSGGAENIQYF
>TRBV29-1|12|TRBJ2-1
CSASGTGVEQFF
>TRBV29-1|11|TRBJ1-1
CSVTPGTEAFF
>TRBV7-2|15|TRBJ2-7
CASSFTSAVSYEQYF
>TRBV7-2|13|TRBJ2-7
CASSLARGYEQYF
>TRBV11-2|14|TRBJ2-1
CASSFQSSYNEQFF
>TRBV7-6|15|TRBJ2-3
CASSSSGGPGDTQYF
>TRBV2|14|TRBJ2-7
CASSEVGTGVEQYF
>TRBV2|14|TRBJ2-1
CASSSRVWYNEQFF
>TRBV20-1|13|TRBJ2-7
CSARSDRYYEQYF